The T cell receptor (beta chain) under discussion was sequenced for a study of PD-1 blockade in classical Hodgkin lymphoma. Findings and limits, study-wide: Similar baseline diversity was found in complete responders and newly diagnosed patients.

Specified time point: cycle 4 day 1 (C4D1), after 6 weeks of nivolumab. Autologous stem cell transplantation was followed by relapse in every patient, and brentuximab vedotin exposure varied. Best outcomes ranged across complete response, partial response and progressive disease. Generated by immunoSEQ multiplex PCR, the TCRdb table keeps only in-frame clones and is missing some. This sample has fewer than 55,000 clones; 80% occur once, and the top ten carry under 20%. On this clone: The antigen is undetermined.

Trimming shortened V by 10 bases and J by 3 bases, and 17 bases separated the two germline ends. Germline CDR1 and CDR2: MDHEN and SYDVKM. The CDR3 has 14 residues. The sequenced sample was peripheral blood mononuclear cells (PBMCs), obtained before the fourth cycle of nivolumab. The clonotype comes from a human donor with classical Hodgkin lymphoma. The chain employs TRBV28 and TRBJ2-3; D may match TRBD1 or TRBD2 (6 bases each). The CDR3 DNA follows: TGTGCCACCTCAGTCGGGGGCTCTACAGATACGCAGTATTTT. Translation gives CATSVGGSTDTQYF.